This TCR beta chain was identified during a study of Ad26.COV2.S vaccination and SARS-CoV-2 variants. Study-wide points: TCR breadth and depth analyses may have underestimated total T cell responses. The placebo group had lower spike-specific TCR breadth than the vaccine recipients did. After vaccination, substantial breadth of spike-specific CD8+ and CD4+ responses was reported.

The table lists this clone with a count of one. As yet, its antigen is unknown. CDR1 and CDR2 (germline): MDHEN, SYDVKM. The V and J ends lost 3 bases and 6 bases, in that order; junction bases with no gene match: 8. The CDR3 has 16 residues. Sequencing was performed with immunoSEQ multiplex PCR; in TCRdb, only in-frame clones are kept and a portion is missing. The repertoire holds around 140,000 clones, with roughly 89% as singletons. The rearrangement joins TRBV28 to TRBJ2-2, with TRBD1 identical over 9 bases. This receptor was taken from a human donor who had recovered from COVID-19. The specimen comprised peripheral blood, sampled after recovery from COVID-19. CDR3 region: CASSFLGTGKSGELFF. CDR3 DNA: TGTGCCAGCAGTTTTCTCGGGACAGGGAAATCCGGGGAGCTGTTTTTT.